Sequencing of this TCR beta chain was carried out in a study of blood T cell repertoires in COVID-19. Cohort assignment relied on participant-reported clinical history. Per the original methods: Nucleated cell number was recorded as an estimate derived from reference gene primer amplification. Profiling relied on immunoSEQ multiplex PCR, and the TCRdb table lists in-frame clones only, not all of them. For V, J and clone size, that table is used; D and trimming come from the DNA. This sample yields a few hundred thousand clones, of which 88% are seen a single time; around 2% belongs to the top ten. The source of this sequence is a woman aged 55-69 years in a cohort exposed to, infected with or recovered from COVID-19 (not recorded which). Material for sequencing was PBMCs or T cells enriched from blood (not recorded which).

CDR3 amino acids: CASSLSGRETEAFF. The CDR3 bases are TGCGCCAGCAGCTTGTCAGGGAGGGAGACTGAAGCTTTCTTT. V and J are TRBV5-1 and TRBJ1-1, with TRBD1 as a possible D gene (5 bases). Germline V gives CDR1 SGHRS, CDR2 YFSETQ. With 1 base removed from V and 5 bases from J, the gap between germline ends came to 12 bases. The CDR3 has 14 amino acids.